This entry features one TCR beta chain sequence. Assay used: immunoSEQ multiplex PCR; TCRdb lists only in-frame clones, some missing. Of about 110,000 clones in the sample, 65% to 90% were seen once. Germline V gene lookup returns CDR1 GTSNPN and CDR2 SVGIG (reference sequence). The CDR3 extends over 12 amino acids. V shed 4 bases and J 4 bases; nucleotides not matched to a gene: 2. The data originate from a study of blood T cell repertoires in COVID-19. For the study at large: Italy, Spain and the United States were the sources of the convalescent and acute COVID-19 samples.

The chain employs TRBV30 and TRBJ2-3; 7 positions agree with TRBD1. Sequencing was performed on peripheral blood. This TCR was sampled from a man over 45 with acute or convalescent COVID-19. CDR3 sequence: CAWTGGSDTQYF. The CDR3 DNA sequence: TGTGCCTGGACAGGGGGATCAGATACGCAGTATTTT.